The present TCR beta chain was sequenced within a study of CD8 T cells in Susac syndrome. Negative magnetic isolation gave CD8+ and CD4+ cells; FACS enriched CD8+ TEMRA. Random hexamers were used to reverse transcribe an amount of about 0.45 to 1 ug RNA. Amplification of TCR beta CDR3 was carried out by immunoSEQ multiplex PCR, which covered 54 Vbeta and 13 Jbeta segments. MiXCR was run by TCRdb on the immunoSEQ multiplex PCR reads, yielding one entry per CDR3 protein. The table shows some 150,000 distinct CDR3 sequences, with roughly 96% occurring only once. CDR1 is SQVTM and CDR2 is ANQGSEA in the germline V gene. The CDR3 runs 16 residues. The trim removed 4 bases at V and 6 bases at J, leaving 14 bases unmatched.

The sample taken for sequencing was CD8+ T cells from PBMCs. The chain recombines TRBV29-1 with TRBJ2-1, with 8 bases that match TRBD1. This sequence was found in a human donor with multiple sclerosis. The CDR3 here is CSVVFGSGQEGNEQFF. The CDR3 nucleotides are TGCAGCGTTGTTTTTGGCTCGGGACAGGAGGGCAATGAGCAGTTCTTC.